These 14 T cell receptor beta chains were sequenced from one sample in a study of blood T cells in healthy people across ages. A sample-barcoded 5' primer and a J-beta primer mix were used in a second PCR of roughly 6 to 12 cycles. One entry per CDR3 protein, called by TCRdb with MiXCR from the 5' RACE reads. Of about 780,000 distinct CDR3 sequences listed, under 30% are singletons. The sample also formed part of further work on T cells of mothers and their children.

Sample: blood. The receptors shown here come from a boy younger than 18 in good health.

The chain is built from TRBV5-1 and TRBJ1-4; perhaps TRBD1 as D (6 bases). This CDR3 is built from 18 residues. Germline V gene lookup returns CDR1 SGHRS and CDR2 YFSETQ. V shed 3 bases and J shed 3 bases, with 21 bases lying between them. The chain's CDR3 is CASSSGQTSSAANEKLFF. In nucleotides, the CDR3 is TGCGCCAGCAGCTCTGGACAGACAAGCTCTGCGGCTAATGAAAAACTGTTTTTT.

V and J are TRBV12-3 or TRBV12-4 and TRBJ2-2; D not certain. Trimming pared 2 bases from V and 7 bases from J, leaving 2 bases between. This CDR3 is 11 amino acids long. The CDR3 is CASSLIGELFF. The CDR3 DNA follows: TGTGCCAGCAGTTTAATCGGGGAGCTGTTTTTT.

This clonotype was seen a few times. The J gene is TRBJ2-5, the V gene TRBV9; 12 bases line up with TRBD2. The J call may be incorrect, as the DNA end agrees better with TRBJ2-1. The CDR3 is made up of 15 amino acids. Looked up from germline, CDR1 is SGDLS and CDR2 is YYNGEE. The CDR3 sequence is CASSGGLAGGNEQFF. The CDR3 nucleotides read TGTGCCAGCAGCGGAGGGCTAGCGGGGGGGAATGAGCAGTTCTTC.

This chain connects TRBV28 to TRBJ1-2; 8 bases match TRBD1. Trimming cost V 5 bases and J 7 bases; bases outside gene matches: 15. The germline V gene has CDR1 MDHEN and CDR2 SYDVKM. The CDR3 runs 16 residues. CDR3 in amino acids: CASSPLRDRPSAGYTF. The CDR3 coding sequence is TGTGCCAGCAGTCCCCTCCGGGACAGGCCTTCGGCTGGCTACACCTTC.

The CDR3 is CSARDGNRRAGETQYF. The DNA of the CDR3 is TGCAGTGCTAGAGATGGGAACAGGCGGGCAGGGGAGACCCAGTACTTC. V usage is TRBV20-1 and J usage is TRBJ2-5; either TRBD1 or TRBD2 may fit D (5 bases each). This CDR3 has 16 residues. V lost 0 bases to trimming and J lost 5 bases, with 19 bases between them. CDR1 and CDR2 from the germline V gene are DFQATT and SNEGSKA (reference sequence).

The chain joins TRBV6-2 or TRBV6-3 to TRBJ2-3; no firm D call. V lost 7 bases and J 2 bases, leaving 7 bases between the germline ends. Germline CDR1 and CDR2: MNHEY and SVGEGT. The length of the CDR3 is 12 residues. CDR3 amino acids: CASKDNTDTQYF. Here the CDR3 DNA reads TGTGCCAGCAAGGATAACACAGATACGCAGTATTTT.

The chain uses TRBV13 and TRBJ2-1; tentatively, D is TRBD2 (6 bases). The CDR3 is 13 amino acids. Trimming removed 4 bases at V and 5 bases at J, with 9 bases between. CDR1 is PRHDT and CDR2 is FYEKMQ in the germline V gene (reference sequence). CDR3 region: CASSWEAHNEQFF. The CDR3 DNA sequence: TGTGCCAGCAGCTGGGAGGCCCACAATGAGCAGTTCTTC.

The chain links TRBV7-8 to TRBJ2-5; TRBD1 is a possible D gene (5 bases). Trimming removed 1 base from V and 1 base from J, with 13 bases in between. CDR1 and CDR2 (germline): SGHVS, FQNEAQ. This CDR3 is built from 16 residues. CDR3 region: CASSLETVWGQETQYF. The DNA for the CDR3 is TGTGCCAGCAGCTTAGAGACAGTCTGGGGCCAAGAGACCCAGTACTTC.

This rearrangement joins TRBV5-8 to TRBJ2-7, with TRBD2 matching over 13 bases. This CDR3 has 17 residues. V trimming: 0 bases; J trimming: 0 bases; junction bases outside the gene matches: 3. Per the germline V gene, CDR1 is SGHTS and CDR2 is YDEGEE. This chain's CDR3 is CASSLGLAGGSSYEQYF. The CDR3 coding sequence is TGTGCCAGCAGCTTGGGACTAGCGGGGGGAAGCTCCTACGAGCAGTACTTC.

V is TRBV6-5 and J is TRBJ1-2, with a possible D match to TRBD1 (5 bases). The CDR3 is 13 residues long. Germline-derived CDR1 and CDR2 are MNHEY and SVGAGI. Trimming removed 6 bases at V and 3 bases at J, with 11 bases between. The CDR3 bases are TGTGCCAGCAGGGTCAGGGAGGACTATGGCTACACCTTC. Residues: CASRVREDYGYTF.

The CDR3 region has the DNA TGTGCCTGGAGGAACGAGTACAGCTCCTACGAGCAGTACTTC. It translates to CAWRNEYSSYEQYF. V and J are TRBV30 and TRBJ2-7; no clear D. This CDR3 is built from 14 residues. Germline lookup yields CDR1 GTSNPN and CDR2 SVGIG (reference sequence). V dropped 3 bases and J dropped 0 bases, with 12 bases sitting between them.

V and J are TRBV10-2 and TRBJ2-5; 7 nucleotides line up with TRBD1. In germline, CDR1 is WSHSY, CDR2 SAAADI. CDR3 size: 13 residues. V shed 8 bases and J 5 bases; nucleotides not matched to a gene: 8. The CDR3 here is CASGPGQWETQYF. The CDR3 coding sequence is TGCGCCAGCGGACCGGGACAGTGGGAGACCCAGTACTTC.

This clonotype was counted only a few times. The chain joins TRBV7-9 to TRBJ2-5, with unresolved D. Trimming pared 2 bases from V and 3 bases from J, leaving 7 bases between. The CDR3 contains 13 residues. The germline V gene encodes CDR1 SEHNR and CDR2 FQNEAQ (reference sequence). The CDR3 is CASSLRVKETQYF. In DNA, the CDR3 is TGTGCCAGCAGCTTACGAGTGAAAGAGACCCAGTACTTC.

The chain couples TRBV20-1 to TRBJ2-1, with a weak D call TRBD2 (7 bases). This CDR3 has 14 amino acids. Germline CDR1 DFQATT, CDR2 SNEGSKA (reference sequence). As DNA, the CDR3 is TGCGGATGGGGGGGCGGGGGTTTCTACAATGAGCAGTTCTTC. It encodes CGWGGGGFYNEQFF.